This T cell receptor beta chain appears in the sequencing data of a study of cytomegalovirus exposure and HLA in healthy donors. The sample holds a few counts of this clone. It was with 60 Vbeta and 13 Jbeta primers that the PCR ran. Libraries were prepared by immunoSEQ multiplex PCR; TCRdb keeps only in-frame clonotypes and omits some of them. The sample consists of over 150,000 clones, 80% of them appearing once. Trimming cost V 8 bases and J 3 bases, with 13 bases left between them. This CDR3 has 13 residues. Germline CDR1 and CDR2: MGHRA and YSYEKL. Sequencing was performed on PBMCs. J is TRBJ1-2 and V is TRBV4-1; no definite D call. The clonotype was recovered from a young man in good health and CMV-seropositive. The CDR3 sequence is CASGEVSDYGYTF. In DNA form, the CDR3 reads TGCGCCAGCGGGGAGGTATCTGACTATGGCTACACCTTC.